The 18 T cell receptor beta chains reported below all come from one sample, sequenced in a study of OX40 agonist ivuxolimab in advanced cancers. Receptors were amplified or captured by the immunoSEQ multiplex PCR assay. Imported from immuneACCESS, the table was reduced by TCRdb to in-frame sequences with V and J called. These copies leave out some clones; in studies compared against another copy, an unresolved V gene accounts for under half, and the cause of the remainder is not known. The sample table holds tens of thousands of clones, of which more than 75% were seen once. About 1.8% of the sample lies in the top ten. This sample comprised CD4+ or CD8+ T cells sorted from blood, obtained in a trial of the OX40 agonist ivuxolimab. These receptors were taken from an adult with an advanced solid tumor such as melanoma, head and neck, liver or kidney cancer.

The rearrangement links TRBV18 to TRBJ2-2; no clear D. The CDR3 length is 13 residues. From germline, CDR1 is KGHSH and CDR2 LQKENI. V was cut by 6 bases and J by 6 bases, with 11 bases left in between. CDR3 loop: CASSRAFAGELFF. The CDR3 bases are TGTGCCAGCTCTCGAGCTTTCGCCGGGGAGCTGTTTTTT.

V is TRBV18 and J is TRBJ1-3, with D unclear. Trimming cost V 5 bases and J 3 bases, with 17 bases left between them. This CDR3 contains 16 residues. Germline V gene lookup returns CDR1 KGHSH and CDR2 LQKENI. This CDR3 reads CASSGLLVPLGNTIYF. CDR3 coding DNA: TGTGCCAGCTCAGGGCTGTTGGTTCCCCTTGGAAACACCATATATTTT.

V gene TRBV18 combines with J gene TRBJ1-1; 7 nucleotides agree with TRBD1. Germline trimming cut 4 bases from V and 5 bases from J; bases unmatched to any gene: 4. This CDR3 is 13 amino acids long. Germline V lookup: CDR1 KGHSH, CDR2 LQKENI. In DNA, the CDR3 is TGTGCCAGCTCACAACAGGGGCGGACTGAAGCTTTCTTT. It yields the protein CASSQQGRTEAFF.

The V call is TRBV30, the J call TRBJ1-4; D is uncertain. V gave up 2 bases and J gave up 8 bases, with 9 bases separating them. CDR1 GTSNPN and CDR2 SVGIG come from the germline V gene (reference sequence). The CDR3 covers 12 residues. CDR3 region: CAWSQDWEKLFF. CDR3 DNA: TGTGCCTGGAGTCAAGATTGGGAAAAACTGTTTTTT.

The rearrangement joins TRBV6-5 to TRBJ2-7; D uncertain. With 6 bases removed from V and 0 bases from J, the gap between germline ends came to 9 bases. The CDR3 covers 13 residues. Germline CDR1 reads MNHEY; CDR2 reads SVGAGI. The CDR3 sequence is CASSRKSSYEQYF. The CDR3, as DNA: TGTGCCAGCAGCCGGAAGAGCTCCTACGAGCAGTACTTC.

The chain is built from TRBV19 and TRBJ2-1, with no clear D. Germline CDR1 reads LNHDA; CDR2 reads SQIVND (reference sequence). There are 11 residues in the CDR3. The V end lost 7 bases, the J end lost 10 bases, and 11 bases lay between the germline ends. CDR3 amino acids: CASTQQGEQFF. The CDR3 region has the DNA TGTGCCAGTACCCAACAAGGGGAGCAGTTCTTC.

The chain has TRBV30 and TRBJ2-7; TRBD2 agrees at 7 bases. V was pared by 3 bases and J by 3 bases, with 11 bases of the junction left unmatched. The CDR3 loop spans 15 amino acids. Germline CDR1 reads GTSNPN; CDR2 reads SVGIG (reference sequence). This CDR3 is CAWRILGGGDYEQYF. CDR3 coding DNA: TGTGCCTGGAGGATCCTTGGGGGGGGAGACTACGAGCAGTACTTC.

The gene calls are TRBV19 and TRBJ1-1, with 10 bases identical to TRBD1. The V gene's germline CDR1 is LNHDA and CDR2 SQIVND (reference sequence). V was pared by 9 bases and J by 4 bases, with 5 bases of the junction left unmatched. This CDR3 has 13 residues. CDR3 sequence: CASDRGLPTEAFF. CDR3 nucleotides: TGTGCCAGCGACAGGGGGCTCCCCACTGAAGCTTTCTTT.

The chain links TRBV2 to TRBJ1-5; 8 bases are shared with TRBD1. This CDR3 has 14 amino acids. Trimming took 7 bases from V and 4 from J; bases not matched to a gene: 6. Germline CDR1 is SNHLY and CDR2 is FYNNEI. The CDR3 sequence is CASTRDRNNQPQHF. CDR3 bases: TGTGCCAGCACGAGGGACAGGAATAATCAGCCCCAGCATTTT.

On this clone: Other nucleotide sequences from this sample produce the same CDR3. This CDR3 reads CASSLGGRGATFTDTQYF. As DNA, the CDR3 is TGTGCCAGCAGCTTAGGAGGCAGAGGGGCTACCTTCACAGATACGCAGTATTTT. The chain couples TRBV7-6 to TRBJ2-3, with D perhaps being TRBD1 or TRBD2 (5 bases each). This CDR3 is 18 amino acids long. Looked up from germline, CDR1 is SGHVS and CDR2 is FNYEAQ. Trimming pared 1 base from V and 2 bases from J, leaving 19 bases between.

This clone showed up just a few times. V gene TRBV5-1 combines with J gene TRBJ2-5; 8 bases are shared with TRBD1. Unmatched junction bases numbered 19, after V lost 4 bases and J lost 5 bases. The germline CDR1 and CDR2 sequences are SGHRS and YFSETQ. The CDR3 totals 18 residues. The CDR3 DNA follows: TGCGCCAGCAGCAGAGACCTGGGCGGGACAGGTCTTTCGGAGACCCAGTACTTC. Amino acid sequence: CASSRDLGGTGLSETQYF.

The chain has TRBV7-9 and TRBJ1-3; D call uncertain. The CDR3 has 17 amino acids. Germline CDR1 reads SEHNR; CDR2 reads FQNEAQ (reference sequence). The V gene lost 4 bases and the J gene lost 3 bases, with 19 bases spanning the gap. The CDR3 reads CASSSYQSRLGGNTIYF. CDR3 bases: TGTGCCAGCAGCTCCTACCAGTCCCGGCTGGGTGGAAACACCATATATTTT.

The rearrangement joins TRBV7-2 to TRBJ2-1; D is perhaps TRBD2 (5 bases). In germline, CDR1 is SGHTA, CDR2 FQGNSA. This CDR3 comprises 17 residues. V lost 1 base and J 4 bases, leaving 17 bases between the germline ends. The CDR3 region is CASSLVVGDPAYNEQFF. The CDR3 DNA is TGTGCCAGCAGCTTAGTTGTGGGAGATCCGGCTTACAATGAGCAGTTCTTC.

The chain is built from TRBV9 and TRBJ1-3, with 10 positions matching TRBD1. This CDR3 is built from 16 residues. Germline trimming cut 4 bases from V and 4 bases from J; bases unmatched to any gene: 8. CDR1 SGDLS and CDR2 YYNGEE come from the germline V gene. The CDR3 coding sequence is TGTGCCAGCAGCCCGGAAGACAGGGGGCTCGGAAACACCATATATTTT. It translates to CASSPEDRGLGNTIYF.

This rearrangement joins TRBV4-3 to TRBJ1-4, with D perhaps TRBD1 (6 bases). V was trimmed by 2 bases and J by 8 bases, leaving 21 bases between them. The CDR3 contains 17 residues. In germline, CDR1 is LGHNA, CDR2 YSLEER. The CDR3 spells CASSQLIQGLGREKLFF. The DNA of the CDR3 is TGCGCCAGCAGCCAACTTATACAGGGCCTCGGAAGGGAAAAACTGTTTTTT.

The V and J genes are TRBV29-1 and TRBJ2-1; either TRBD1 or TRBD2 may supply D (5 bases each). The CDR3 sequence is 12 residues long. V lost 1 base and J lost 15, with 16 bases in between. Per the germline V gene, CDR1 is SQVTM and CDR2 is ANQGSEA. In DNA form, the CDR3 reads TGCAGCGTTGAAGGTAATAGGGACCGTAGGTTCTTC. Its translation is CSVEGNRDRRFF.

This clone has more than one count but fewer than ten. The CDR3 DNA is TGCGCCAGCAGCTTACGGACCGGGAAGATCGAAGCTTTCTTT. Translating gives CASSLRTGKIEAFF. The chain is built from TRBV5-1 and TRBJ1-1; the D is unclear. Trimming stripped 2 bases from V and 8 bases from J, with 16 bases between. Germline V gene data show CDR1 as SGHRS and CDR2 as YFSETQ. The CDR3 consists of 14 residues.

This clone is deemed medium-sized (0.01 to 0.1%). The J gene is TRBJ1-2, the V gene TRBV4-1, with D possibly matching TRBD1 (5 bases). The CDR3 sequence is 15 residues long. V dropped 2 bases and J dropped 0 bases, with 10 bases sitting between them. Per germline, CDR1 MGHRA and CDR2 YSYEKL. The CDR3 protein is CASSQRQRTNYGYTF. The DNA for the CDR3 is TGCGCCAGCAGCCAAAGACAGAGGACTAACTATGGCTACACCTTC.